These T cell receptor beta chains were read from a single sample in a study of CD8 T cells in Susac syndrome. TCRdb fed the immunoSEQ multiplex PCR reads into MiXCR, producing one record per CDR3 protein. The sample shows about 66,000 distinct CDR3 sequences, about 94% of them seen only once. Sequencing was carried out using CD8+ T cells from PBMCs. The receptors come from a human donor with multiple sclerosis. Both conserved end residues are part of each CDR3. The order of the fields is clone size, D gene, V gene, J gene, CDR3 protein, CDR3 DNA. A D gene is named only where the DNA matches it firmly. Size values are once, few and many counts, or a class for expanded clones, and some rows have none.

-	-	TRBV12-3/TRBV12-4	TRBJ1-2	CASSLGVSGYGYTF	TGTGCCAGCAGTTTGGGGGTTAGCGGGTATGGCTACACCTTC
-	-	TRBV6-5	TRBJ2-1	CASSYPGRGGFNEQFF	TGTGCCAGCAGTTACCCCGGCAGGGGGGGCTTCAATGAGCAGTTCTTC
-	-	TRBV23-1	TRBJ2-1	CAMGGVAENGNEQFF	TGCGCCATGGGGGGAGTAGCGGAAAACGGTAATGAGCAGTTCTTC
-	-	TRBV5-6	TRBJ1-5	CASSLAGGQGQPQHF	TGTGCCAGCAGCTTGGCCGGTGGGCAGGGTCAGCCCCAGCATTTT
-	-	TRBV12-3/TRBV12-4	TRBJ2-2	CASSLAGYGYDTGELFF	TGTGCCAGCAGTTTAGCAGGGTATGGCTACGACACCGGGGAGCTGTTTTTT
-	TRBD1	TRBV9	TRBJ1-2	CASSAPGTGGYGYTF	TGTGCCAGCAGCGCGCCCGGGACAGGGGGCTATGGCTACACCTTC
-	-	TRBV5-4	TRBJ2-7	CASRSLGQYEQYF	TGTGCCAGCAGATCCCTCGGACAGTACGAGCAGTACTTC
-	TRBD1	TRBV15	TRBJ1-4	CATSTDRGNEKLFF	TGTGCCACCAGCACGGACAGGGGTAATGAAAAACTGTTTTTT
-	-	TRBV28	TRBJ2-1	CASSSDNEQFF	TGTGCCAGCAGCTCGGACAATGAGCAGTTCTTC
-	-	TRBV12-3/TRBV12-4	TRBJ2-3	CASSTPAETSTDTQYF	TGTGCCAGCAGTACCCCTGCAGAAACTAGCACAGATACGCAGTATTTT
-	-	TRBV7-3	TRBJ2-1	CASSHALPGDEQFF	TGTGCCAGCAGCCATGCGCTGCCTGGGGATGAGCAGTTCTTC
-	-	TRBV27	TRBJ1-5	CASSLLGSNQPQHF	TGTGCCAGCAGTTTATTGGGCAGCAATCAGCCCCAGCATTTT
-	-	TRBV10-3	TRBJ2-2	CAIMVGSTGELFF	TGTGCCATCATGGTGGGGAGCACCGGGGAGCTGTTTTTT
-	TRBD1	TRBV24-1	TRBJ1-5	CATSDPDRGHNQPQHF	TGTGCCACCAGTGACCCGGACAGGGGACACAATCAGCCCCAGCATTTT
-	-	TRBV7-9	TRBJ2-2	CASSLGVPDTGELFF	TGTGCCAGCAGCTTAGGAGTTCCCGACACCGGGGAGCTGTTTTTT
-	TRBD1	TRBV24-1	TRBJ2-7	CATSDSGTVYEQYF	TGTGCCACCAGTGATTCCGGGACAGTTTACGAGCAGTACTTC
-	TRBD1	TRBV12-3/TRBV12-4	TRBJ2-7	CASSVPTGLANYEQYF	TGTGCCAGCAGTGTTCCGACAGGGCTCGCGAACTACGAGCAGTACTTC
-	-	TRBV7-3	TRBJ1-1	CASSLMHGRDTAFF	TGTGCCAGCAGCTTAATGCACGGGCGGGACACAGCTTTCTTT
-	TRBD2	TRBV5-8	TRBJ2-1	CASSLTSGINEQFF	TGTGCCAGCAGCTTGACTAGCGGGATCAATGAGCAGTTCTTC
-	TRBD1	TRBV4-1	TRBJ2-7	CASSQQQGAGEQYF	TGCGCCAGCAGCCAACAACAGGGGGCGGGGGAGCAGTACTTC
-	TRBD1	TRBV29-1	TRBJ1-2	CSVEYDRGLGYTF	TGCAGCGTTGAATACGACAGGGGGTTAGGCTACACCTTC
once	TRBD2	TRBV30	TRBJ2-5	CAWSVTSGGLQETQYF	TGTGCCTGGAGTGTAACTAGCGGGGGGCTCCAAGAGACCCAGTACTTC